This is a list of T cell receptor beta chains from one sample in a study of blood T cell repertoires in COVID-19. The table came from immunoSEQ multiplex PCR; TCRdb's copy has only in-frame clones and leaves some out. Of 350,000 or so clones in the sample, less than 90% are singletons; the top ten hold under 1.3%. The specimen sequenced was PBMCs or T cells enriched from blood (not recorded which). The source is a woman aged 30 to 39 who had recovered from COVID-19. Both conserved end residues are trimmed from each CDR3. The order of the fields is V gene, J gene, CDR3 protein.

TRBV7-8	TRBJ1-4	ASRADPRSEKLF
TRBV6-5	TRBJ1-6	ASNTRGRSSPLH
TRBV10-3	TRBJ2-2	AISPRGLGPGGELF
TRBV6-1	TRBJ2-4	ASSETQGAHIQY
TRBV6-5	TRBJ2-5	ASSWDRVWETQY
TRBV5-6	TRBJ2-7	ASSLVGTGGLSPYYEQY
TRBV28	TRBJ1-2	ASSLGGDGYT
TRBV19	TRBJ1-5	ASREGQGLRQPQH
TRBV28	TRBJ1-4	ASHTNEKLF
TRBV2	TRBJ1-4	ASSDQGWDEKLF
TRBV10-3	TRBJ2-6	AISDFGSSGANVLT
TRBV19	TRBJ2-5	ASSTGGAGETQY
TRBV10-3	TRBJ2-3	ATAQGRTDTQY
TRBV30	TRBJ1-1	AWSVRGRRGNTEAF
TRBV11-3	TRBJ2-5	ASSLDRETQY
TRBV4-1	TRBJ1-2	ASSPLGQALYGYT
TRBV27	TRBJ1-6	ASSLKFGREGNSPLH
TRBV7-6	TRBJ2-1	ASSLGGANEQF
TRBV3-1/TRBV3-2	TRBJ2-5	ASSQDWRGAETQY
TRBV3-1/TRBV3-2	TRBJ2-2	ASSQAGLTGGDTGELF
TRBV7-2	TRBJ2-1	ASSLVTLLGNEQF
TRBV2	TRBJ2-3	ASSGVLAGTDTQY
TRBV28	TRBJ2-7	ASSLSAAGGLRSYEQY
TRBV4-1	TRBJ1-3	ASSQAGGGGNTIY
TRBV2	TRBJ1-5	ASSKNGQGTGQPQH
TRBV30	TRBJ1-1	AWSEPQDGLNTEAF
TRBV20-1	TRBJ1-4	SASRGGSWETNEKLF
TRBV5-8	TRBJ2-1	ASSLRGNNNEQF
TRBV2	TRBJ1-4	ASLDAGWEEKLF
TRBV4-2	TRBJ1-2	ASSQDLKGDGYT
TRBV27	TRBJ1-5	ASDEDQPQH
TRBV27	TRBJ2-1	ASSPMSGQGAV
TRBV28	TRBJ1-3	ASGLESSGNTIY
TRBV6-5	TRBJ2-7	AGSRDRVSYEQY
TRBV5-1	TRBJ2-7	ASSLGSSGGTTIGEQY
TRBV7-2	TRBJ1-5	ASSLWTGDQPQH
TRBV14	TRBJ2-1	ASSQAQGSGYNEQF
TRBV6-5	TRBJ1-3	ASSRQGEGGNTIY
TRBV7-8	TRBJ1-4	ASSLGIRGEKLF
TRBV3-1/TRBV3-2	TRBJ2-7	ASSQGLEANYEQY
TRBV27	TRBJ1-4	ASSRTGIYEKLF
TRBV25-1	TRBJ2-1	ASSDPGTGVYNEQF